This T cell receptor (beta chain) originates from a study of blood T cell repertoires in COVID-19. The wider study: The study drew acute and convalescent COVID-19 samples from the United States, Italy and Spain.

Trimming removed 10 bases at V and 3 bases at J, with 17 bases between. The CDR3 spans 14 residues. In germline, CDR1 is KGHDR, CDR2 SFDVKD. Here immunoSEQ multiplex PCR was the method, and the copy in TCRdb shows in-frame clones only, minus some. The table includes just over 650,000 clones, approximately 90% detected once. This TCR derives from a young woman with acute or convalescent COVID-19. The chain links TRBV24-1 to TRBJ1-2, with TRBD1 as a possible D gene (5 bases). Sequencing was carried out using peripheral blood. CDR3 amino acids: CATLGADSYYGYTF. CDR3 DNA sequence: TGTGCCACTCTTGGGGCAGATAGCTACTATGGCTACACCTTC.